The sequence of this T cell receptor (beta chain) was determined in a study of shared clonotypes between healthy human individuals. Study context: Three CD4 naive, three CD4 memory, two CD8 naive and one CD8 memory plate were used per donor. Study-wide points: Naive CD4 clonotypes overlapped across a handful of donors at around 4.8%.

When replicate PCRs were run on sorted subsets, they used about 220 ng DNA, approximately 33,000 T cell genomes. Clones were read by immunoSEQ multiplex PCR, and TCRdb kept only the in-frame ones, dropping some. The data hold around 940,000 clones, with 60% to 85% observed a single time. CDR1 and CDR2 from the germline V gene are SGHAT and FQNNGV. V gave up 4 bases and J gave up 2 bases, with 14 bases separating them. The CDR3 sequence is 15 residues long. Comment on this clone: The antigen is undetermined.

The receptor's source is a man aged 18 to 30 in good health. The rearrangement uses TRBV11-2 and TRBJ1-1; no reliable D call. The sample was memory CD4+ T cells sorted from blood. Subset: CD45RA-negative fraction. The CDR3 region is CASSSLPTGNTEAFF. The DNA for the CDR3 is TGTGCCAGCAGCTCCCTACCGACGGGAAACACTGAAGCTTTCTTT.